Each of the 11 T cell receptor beta chains below was sequenced from the same sample in a study of early T cells in non-severe SARS-CoV-2 infection. TCRdb re-derived calls from the 5' RACE reads in MiXCR, one entry per CDR3 protein. The repertoire holds some 80,000 distinct CDR3 sequences, with more than 10% as singletons. The sample here was whole blood, taken at baseline. These receptors came from an adult who was a healthcare worker with PCR-confirmed SARS-CoV-2 infection or an uninfected control (not recorded which). The donor label of this sample is uncertain.

This clonotype was counted a few times. The chain links TRBV6-5 to TRBJ2-2; 8 bases match TRBD2. V lost 6 bases to trimming and J lost 6 bases; unmatched junction nucleotides: 9. Germline CDR1 is MNHEY and CDR2 is SVGAGI. The CDR3 spans 15 residues. The CDR3 loop is CASSPGLVGPGELFF. CDR3 in DNA: TGTGCCAGCAGCCCGGGACTAGTCGGCCCCGGGGAGCTGTTTTTT.

This clonotype was counted a few times. V and J are TRBV12-3 or TRBV12-4 and TRBJ2-1; unclear D gene. This CDR3 has 11 residues. V lost 6 bases, J lost 12 bases, and 12 bases lay in between. CDR3 nucleotides: TGTGCCAGCAGCCCCAAAGTGGGGCAGTTCTTC. Encoded protein: CASSPKVGQFF.

This sequence joins TRBV18 and TRBJ2-7, with 8 bases that match TRBD2. With 3 bases clipped from V and 6 bases from J, the junction kept 10 bases outside the gene matches. This CDR3 contains 15 residues. Germline CDR1 and CDR2: KGHSH and LQKENI. The CDR3 protein is CASSPSAGGGSEQYF. In DNA, the CDR3 is TGTGCCAGCTCACCGAGTGCGGGAGGAGGGTCCGAGCAGTACTTC.

This clonotype was seen a handful of times. The rearrangement uses TRBV20-1 and TRBJ2-7, with D possibly matching TRBD2 (6 bases). Germline CDR1 DFQATT, CDR2 SNEGSKA (reference sequence). V was trimmed by 3 bases and J by 3 bases, leaving 12 bases between them. The CDR3 contains 13 residues. CDR3 nucleotide sequence: TGCAGTGCTAGGGGGGGACTCAGCTACGAGCAGTACTTC. Translation: CSARGGLSYEQYF.

This chain connects TRBV7-9 to TRBJ2-1; no clear D gene. V lost 0 bases and J 3 bases, leaving 18 bases between the germline ends. The CDR3 is 18 residues long. The germline gives CDR1 SEHNR, CDR2 FQNEAQ (reference sequence). The DNA for the CDR3 is TGTGCCAGCAGCTTAGCCCGCCGCCGTGTCCAATTCTACAATGAGCAGTTCTTC. This sequence encodes CASSLARRRVQFYNEQFF.

This clonotype has at least ten counts. V usage is TRBV20-1 and J usage is TRBJ2-7; 9 positions match TRBD1. V was pared by 3 bases and J by 4 bases, with 10 bases of the junction left unmatched. The CDR3 loop spans 15 amino acids. CDR1 DFQATT and CDR2 SNEGSKA come from the germline V gene (reference sequence). CDR3 in DNA: TGCAGTGCTAGCCCTAACAGGGGGCGCCGGTACGAGCAGTACTTC. Its protein product is CSASPNRGRRYEQYF.

V is TRBV27 and J is TRBJ1-3, with D hard to call. The V gene's germline CDR1 is MNHEY and CDR2 SMNVEV (reference sequence). V was cut by 6 bases and J by 4 bases, with 10 bases left in between. The CDR3 length is 13 residues. CDR3 in DNA: TGTGCCAGCAGCCCAGTCTACGGAAACACCATATATTTT. It translates to CASSPVYGNTIYF.

This chain joins TRBV20-1 and TRBJ2-5; 8 bases match TRBD1. With 6 bases clipped from V and 0 bases from J, the junction kept 3 bases outside the gene matches. This CDR3 region has 13 residues. In germline, CDR1 is DFQATT, CDR2 SNEGSKA (reference sequence). The CDR3, as DNA: TGCAGTGCCCCGGACAGGGACCAAGAGACCCAGTACTTC. Translating gives CSAPDRDQETQYF.

The V gene is TRBV5-1, the J gene TRBJ2-3; D unclear. CDR3 length: 13 amino acids. V lost 5 bases and J 2 bases, leaving 9 bases between the germline ends. Germline V gene data show CDR1 as SGHRS and CDR2 as YFSETQ. As DNA, the CDR3 is TGCGCCAGCAGTCGGTGGGCCACAGATACGCAGTATTTT. Its translation is CASSRWATDTQYF.

This clonotype occurred a few times. J is TRBJ2-2 and V is TRBV7-2; D unclear. V was cut by 5 bases and J by 6 bases, with 7 bases left in between. CDR3 length equals 12 residues. The germline V gene has CDR1 SGHTA and CDR2 FQGNSA. CDR3 residues: CASSRLAGELFF. The CDR3, as DNA: TGTGCCAGCAGCCGATTGGCCGGGGAGCTGTTTTTT.

This chain uses TRBV6-6 with TRBJ2-3; unclear D gene. This CDR3 region has 12 residues. Germline CDR1 reads MNHNY; CDR2 reads SVGAGI (reference sequence). Trimming removed 6 bases at V and 5 bases at J, with 9 bases between. CDR3 in amino acids: CASRRDVDTQYF. The CDR3 nucleotides read TGTGCCAGCAGGCGAGATGTAGATACGCAGTATTTT.